The 24 T cell receptor beta chains listed next were all sequenced from one sample in a study of cytomegalovirus exposure and HLA in healthy donors. TCRdb's copy holds only in-frame clones and misses some; the assay was immunoSEQ multiplex PCR. The sample has 100,000 to 150,000 clones; more than 70% are singletons. The source material was PBMCs. These receptors originate from a man younger than 35 in good health and CMV-seronegative.

The chain links TRBV30 to TRBJ1-2; 8 bases line up with TRBD1. CDR3 length: 13 amino acids. From germline, CDR1 is GTSNPN and CDR2 SVGIG (reference sequence). The V and J ends lost 1 base and 4 bases, in that order; junction bases with no gene match: 2. CDR3 sequence reads: CAWSATGVYGYTF. The CDR3, as DNA: TGTGCCTGGAGTGCGACAGGGGTCTATGGCTACACCTTC.

This chain links TRBV28 with TRBJ1-4; the D is unclear. CDR1 and CDR2 (germline): MDHEN, SYDVKM. Trimming removed 5 bases from V and 4 bases from J, with 8 bases in between. The CDR3 has 13 residues. CDR3 nucleotide sequence: TGTGCCAGCAGTAGGCAGCGTAATGAAAAACTGTTTTTT. This codes for CASSRQRNEKLFF.

CDR3 region: CASSLWSNPTYEQYF. The CDR3 DNA reads TGCGCCAGCAGCTTGTGGAGCAACCCCACCTACGAGCAGTACTTC. The rearrangement links TRBV5-1 to TRBJ2-7, with D uncertain. This CDR3 spans 15 amino acids. CDR1 is SGHRS, CDR2 YFSETQ, per germline. Deletions cut 1 base from V and 2 bases from J, with 13 bases between.

The chain employs TRBV2 and TRBJ2-1; 8 bases match TRBD1. Germline V gives CDR1 SNHLY, CDR2 FYNNEI. The junction had 5 bases not matched to a gene; V was cut back by 3 bases and J by 4 bases. CDR3 length: 15 residues. CDR3 sequence: CASSDAGGYYNEQFF. DNA for the CDR3: TGTGCCAGCAGTGATGCAGGGGGCTATTACAATGAGCAGTTCTTC.

As concerns this clone: The identical CDR3 is also encoded by other nucleotide sequences in the sample. The rearrangement uses TRBV5-1 and TRBJ2-7; D unresolved. V dropped 0 bases and J dropped 3 bases, with 10 bases sitting between them. The CDR3 runs to 14 residues. Germline CDR1 reads SGHRS; CDR2 reads YFSETQ. CDR3 nucleotides: TGCGCCAGCAGCTTGGTGGTCGGTAGCTACGAGCAGTACTTC. Translated: CASSLVVGSYEQYF.

This clone turned up a few times. The V and J genes are TRBV6-4 and TRBJ2-1; 9 nucleotides line up with TRBD2. Trimming removed 2 bases from V and 7 bases from J; junction bases left unmatched: 6. Germline loops: CDR1 MRHNA, CDR2 SNTAGT. The CDR3 sequence is 15 residues long. In DNA, the CDR3 is TGTGCCAGCAGTGACCGAGCGGGGGGCGGGAATGAGCAGTTCTTC. It encodes CASSDRAGGGNEQFF.

The chain carries TRBV11-2 and TRBJ1-1; D is unresolved. The germline V gene encodes CDR1 SGHAT and CDR2 FQNNGV. Trimming removed 3 bases at V and 3 bases at J, with 8 bases between. The CDR3 totals 13 residues. The CDR3 DNA sequence: TGTGCCAGCAGCTTTCCGCGGTACACTGAAGCTTTCTTT. Translating gives CASSFPRYTEAFF.

This clone was picked up one time. The chain uses TRBV2 and TRBJ1-1, with D perhaps TRBD1 (5 bases). CDR1 is SNHLY, CDR2 FYNNEI, per germline. This CDR3 is built from 13 residues. V lost 6 bases and J lost 1, with 9 bases in between. CDR3 in DNA: TGTGCCAGCAGCCAGGGCAGGAACACTGAAGCTTTCTTT. Its protein is CASSQGRNTEAFF.

The chain has TRBV7-9 and TRBJ2-7; D unclear. CDR3 length equals 14 residues. The germline gives CDR1 SEHNR, CDR2 FQNEAQ (reference sequence). Trimming left V 0 bases short and J 2 bases short, with 8 bases between. CDR3 loop: CASSLAGDPYEQYF. Here the CDR3 DNA reads TGTGCCAGCAGCTTAGCCGGAGACCCCTACGAGCAGTACTTC.

The V gene is TRBV25-1, the J gene TRBJ1-1, with 10 bases identical to TRBD1. CDR3 length: 15 amino acids. Trimming took 4 bases from V and 10 from J; bases not matched to a gene: 12. Germline V gene lookup returns CDR1 MGHDK and CDR2 SYGVNS. The CDR3 loop is CASSAGQGLLWRAFF. CDR3 DNA sequence: TGTGCCAGCAGTGCGGGACAGGGGCTTCTTTGGCGAGCTTTCTTT.

This rearrangement joins TRBV4-1 to TRBJ1-3; D unclear. This CDR3 is 17 amino acids long. Trimming took 1 base from V and 2 from J, leaving 15 bases between them. Germline V lookup: CDR1 MGHRA, CDR2 YSYEKL. CDR3 amino acids: CASSQGLGSLTGNTIYF. The CDR3 coding sequence is TGCGCCAGCAGCCAAGGCCTGGGGAGTCTCACTGGAAACACCATATATTTT.

The rearrangement uses TRBV6-6 and TRBJ2-1, with 7 positions matching TRBD1. This CDR3 has 15 amino acids. CDR1 and CDR2 (germline): MNHNY, SVGAGI (reference sequence). J lost 3 bases, V lost 6 bases, and 8 bases had no gene match. The CDR3 nucleotides read TGTGCCAGCAGACGCCGGGACAGCCTCTACAATGAGCAGTTCTTC. The encoded protein is CASRRRDSLYNEQFF.

The gene calls are TRBV27 and TRBJ2-3, with a tentative D call TRBD1 (5 bases). Germline V gene data show CDR1 as MNHEY and CDR2 as SMNVEV (reference sequence). Deletions cut 0 bases from V and 2 bases from J, with 9 bases between. This CDR3 region has 15 residues. The CDR3 DNA sequence: TGTGCCAGCAGTTTATCGACCAGGGCCACAGATACGCAGTATTTT. Amino acid sequence: CASSLSTRATDTQYF.

V gene TRBV6-6 combines with J gene TRBJ2-7, with D unclear. Germline CDR1 MNHNY, CDR2 SVGAGI (reference sequence). Trimming stripped 0 bases from V and 1 base from J, with 4 bases between. CDR3 length: 13 amino acids. CDR3 coding DNA: TGTGCCAGCAGTTACTCCCCTTCCTACGAGCAGTACTTC. Translated, it gives CASSYSPSYEQYF.

This chain uses TRBV4-1 with TRBJ2-7; D unclear. This CDR3 has 15 residues. Deletions cut 0 bases from V and 5 bases from J, with 14 bases between. CDR1 and CDR2 (germline): MGHRA, YSYEKL. Here the CDR3 DNA reads TGCGCCAGCAGCCAAGATTTAATTAGCAAGGACGAGCAGTACTTC. It is translated as CASSQDLISKDEQYF.

V gene TRBV7-2 combines with J gene TRBJ2-3, with 9 bases aligning to TRBD2. This CDR3 is 17 amino acids long. Germline V CDR1 and CDR2: SGHTA, FQGNSA. After removal of 5 bases from V and 2 bases from J, the junction contained 11 bases not matched to a gene. Here the CDR3 DNA reads TGTGCCAGCAGCCCAAACAGCGGGGGGCTTATCACAGATACGCAGTATTTT. Encoded protein: CASSPNSGGLITDTQYF.

This sequence joins TRBV2 and TRBJ1-4, with 12 nucleotides matching TRBD1. This CDR3 is built from 17 residues. With 2 bases clipped from V and 8 bases from J, the junction kept 9 bases outside the gene matches. Germline V gene sequence: CDR1 SNHLY, CDR2 FYNNEI. CDR3 DNA sequence: TGTGCCAGCAGTGAATTGTCCGGGACAGGGGGCCGGGAAAAACTGTTTTTT. Encoded protein: CASSELSGTGGREKLFF.

The table lists this clone with a few counts. The chain combines TRBV7-8 with TRBJ2-7; 8 bases are shared with TRBD1. This CDR3 has 14 residues. The germline CDR1 and CDR2 sequences are SGHVS and FQNEAQ. V lost 3 bases to trimming and J lost 2 bases; unmatched junction nucleotides: 3. The CDR3 loop reads CASSLGRGPYEQYF. The CDR3, as DNA: TGTGCCAGCAGCTTGGGCAGGGGGCCCTACGAGCAGTACTTC.

The chain carries TRBV29-1 and TRBJ2-7; 7 bases are shared with TRBD2. The ends lost 7 bases at V and 0 bases at J; junction bases unmatched: 3. The CDR3 loop spans 12 amino acids. Per the germline V gene, CDR1 is SQVTM and CDR2 is ANQGSEA. The CDR3 nucleotides are TGCAGCGCCCGGGACTACTCCTACGAGCAGTACTTC. Its translation: CSARDYSYEQYF.

The V and J genes are TRBV13 and TRBJ2-7; D possibly corresponds to TRBD1 (5 bases). Looked up from germline, CDR1 is PRHDT and CDR2 is FYEKMQ (reference sequence). The V and J ends lost 3 bases and 4 bases respectively, with 13 bases between them. This CDR3 is built from 14 residues. The CDR3 DNA reads TGTGCCAGCAGCTTCAGGGTAGGGATATACGAGCAGTACTTC. Its translation is CASSFRVGIYEQYF.

The chain links TRBV6-1 to TRBJ2-3, with 16 bases identical to TRBD2. The CDR3 is 18 residues long. CDR1 and CDR2 from the germline V gene are MNHNS and SASEGT. The V and J ends lost 3 bases and 6 bases, in that order; junction bases with no gene match: 9. CDR3 loop: CASSELGLAGGSEDTQYF. The CDR3 DNA reads as TGTGCCAGCAGTGAGCTGGGACTAGCGGGGGGGTCAGAGGATACGCAGTATTTT.

The V call is TRBV25-1, the J call TRBJ2-5; D is undetermined. Germline lookup yields CDR1 MGHDK and CDR2 SYGVNS. V lost 1 base, J lost 2 bases, and 8 bases lay in between. CDR3 size: 14 residues. The CDR3 DNA is TGTGCCAGCAGTGAATCGACTTTACAAGAGACCCAGTACTTC. Translated, it gives CASSESTLQETQYF.

The count of this clone is one. The genes are TRBV29-1 and TRBJ1-1, with 7 nucleotides matching TRBD1. V lost 4 bases, J lost 1 base, and 6 bases stayed unmatched. The CDR3 extends over 14 amino acids. Germline CDR1 SQVTM, CDR2 ANQGSEA. The CDR3 bases are TGCAGCGTTGCTCGACAGGGACAGAACACTGAAGCTTTCTTT. This encodes CSVARQGQNTEAFF.

This clone was seen only a few times. The chain has TRBV6-1 and TRBJ2-5; D unclear. The germline V gene has CDR1 MNHNS and CDR2 SASEGT. The V and J ends lost 1 base and 5 bases respectively, with 8 bases between them. The CDR3 totals 13 residues. Here the CDR3 DNA reads TGTGCCAGCAGTGAAGACTGGCGGGAGACCCAGTACTTC. Protein: CASSEDWRETQYF.